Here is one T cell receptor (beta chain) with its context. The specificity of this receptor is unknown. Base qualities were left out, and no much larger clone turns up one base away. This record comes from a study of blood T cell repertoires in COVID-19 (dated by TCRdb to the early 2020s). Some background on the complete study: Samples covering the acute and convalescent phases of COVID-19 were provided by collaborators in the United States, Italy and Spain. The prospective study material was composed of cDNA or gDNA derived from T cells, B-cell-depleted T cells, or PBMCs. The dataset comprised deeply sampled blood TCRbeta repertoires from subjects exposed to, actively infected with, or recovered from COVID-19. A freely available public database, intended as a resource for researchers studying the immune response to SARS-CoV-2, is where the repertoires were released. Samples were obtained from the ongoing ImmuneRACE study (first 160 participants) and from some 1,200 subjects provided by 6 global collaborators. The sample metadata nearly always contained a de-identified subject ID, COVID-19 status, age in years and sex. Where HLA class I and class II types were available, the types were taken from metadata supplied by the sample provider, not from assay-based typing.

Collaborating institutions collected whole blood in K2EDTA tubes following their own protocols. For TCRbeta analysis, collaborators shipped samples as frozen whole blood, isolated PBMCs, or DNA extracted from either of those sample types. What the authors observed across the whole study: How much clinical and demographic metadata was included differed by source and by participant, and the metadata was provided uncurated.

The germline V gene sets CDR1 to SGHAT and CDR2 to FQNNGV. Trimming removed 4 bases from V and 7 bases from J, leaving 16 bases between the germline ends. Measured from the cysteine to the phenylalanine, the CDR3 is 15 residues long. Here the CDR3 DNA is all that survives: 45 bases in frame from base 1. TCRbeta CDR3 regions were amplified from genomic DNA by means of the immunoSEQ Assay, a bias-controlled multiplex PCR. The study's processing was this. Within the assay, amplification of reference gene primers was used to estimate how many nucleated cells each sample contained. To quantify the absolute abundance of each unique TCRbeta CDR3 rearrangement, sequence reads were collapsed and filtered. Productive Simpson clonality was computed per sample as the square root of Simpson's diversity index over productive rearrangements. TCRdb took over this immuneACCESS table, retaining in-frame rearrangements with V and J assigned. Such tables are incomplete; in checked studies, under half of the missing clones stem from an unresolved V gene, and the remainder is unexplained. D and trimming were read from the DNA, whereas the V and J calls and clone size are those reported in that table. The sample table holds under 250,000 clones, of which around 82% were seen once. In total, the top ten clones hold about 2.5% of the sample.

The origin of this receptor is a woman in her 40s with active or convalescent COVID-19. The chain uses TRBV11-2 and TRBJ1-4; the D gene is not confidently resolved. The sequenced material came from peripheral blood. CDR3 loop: CASSSTVLVGEKLFF. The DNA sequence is TGTGCCAGCAGCTCCACAGTTTTGGTGGGTGAAAAACTGTTTTTT.